This T cell receptor (beta chain) was found in a study of T cells expressing NK-cell markers. Study-wide context: Cells sorted as CD3+CD56+NKG2C+, CD3+CD56+NKG2C- and CD3+CD56-NKG2C+ T cells supplied the TCR beta repertoires. In the group of eight sequenced donors, seven were HCMV-seropositive and one was seronegative.

Study-level findings and limits: A few donors showed these clonotypes also leading the CD3+CD56-NKG2C+ fraction.

Points on this clonotype: As yet, its antigen is unknown.

TCRdb reanalyzed the 5' RACE reads, giving one entry per CDR3 protein sequence and no DNA. This sample contains roughly 150,000 distinct CDR3 sequences. The V gene's germline CDR1 is SGHVS and CDR2 FQNEAQ. The CDR3 contains 15 residues. The genes are TRBV7-8 and TRBJ1-4; checking the TCRdb D call of TRBD1 is not possible without DNA. This sequence originates from a man aged 18-75 years in good health. Sequenced input: blood T cells: a sorted CD56 or NKG2C T cell subset, CD4+ or CD8+ T cells, or bulk PBMC T cells (not recorded which). The CDR3 protein is CASSSNADRNEKLFF.